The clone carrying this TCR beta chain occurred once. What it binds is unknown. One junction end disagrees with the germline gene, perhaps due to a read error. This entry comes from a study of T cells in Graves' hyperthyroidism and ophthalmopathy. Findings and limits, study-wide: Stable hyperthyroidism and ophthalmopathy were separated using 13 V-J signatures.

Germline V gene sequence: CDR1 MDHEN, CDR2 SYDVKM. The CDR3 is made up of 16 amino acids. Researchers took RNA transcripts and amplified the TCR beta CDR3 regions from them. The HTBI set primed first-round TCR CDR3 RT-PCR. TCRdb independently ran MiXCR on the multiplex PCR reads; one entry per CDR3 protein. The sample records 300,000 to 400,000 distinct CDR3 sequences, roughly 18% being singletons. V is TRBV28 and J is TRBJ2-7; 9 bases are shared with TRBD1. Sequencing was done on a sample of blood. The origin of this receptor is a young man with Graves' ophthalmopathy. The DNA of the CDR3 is TGCGCCAGCAGCCGCCTCCCCGGGACAGGGTCCTACGAGCAGTACTTC. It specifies CASSRLPGTGSYEQYF.